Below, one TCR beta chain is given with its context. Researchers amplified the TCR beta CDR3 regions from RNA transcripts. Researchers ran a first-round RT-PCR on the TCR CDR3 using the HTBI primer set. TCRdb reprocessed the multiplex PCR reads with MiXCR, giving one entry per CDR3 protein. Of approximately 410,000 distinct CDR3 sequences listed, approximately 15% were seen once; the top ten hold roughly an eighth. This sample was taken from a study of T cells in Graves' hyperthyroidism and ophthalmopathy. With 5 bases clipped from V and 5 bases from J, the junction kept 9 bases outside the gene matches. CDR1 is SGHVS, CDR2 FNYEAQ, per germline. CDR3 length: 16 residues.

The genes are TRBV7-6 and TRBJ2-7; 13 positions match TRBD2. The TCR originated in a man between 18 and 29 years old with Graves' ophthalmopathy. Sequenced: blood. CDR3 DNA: TGTGCCAGCAGCGAACAGTGGGGGACTAGCGGGGACGAGCAGTACTTC. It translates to CASSEQWGTSGDEQYF.